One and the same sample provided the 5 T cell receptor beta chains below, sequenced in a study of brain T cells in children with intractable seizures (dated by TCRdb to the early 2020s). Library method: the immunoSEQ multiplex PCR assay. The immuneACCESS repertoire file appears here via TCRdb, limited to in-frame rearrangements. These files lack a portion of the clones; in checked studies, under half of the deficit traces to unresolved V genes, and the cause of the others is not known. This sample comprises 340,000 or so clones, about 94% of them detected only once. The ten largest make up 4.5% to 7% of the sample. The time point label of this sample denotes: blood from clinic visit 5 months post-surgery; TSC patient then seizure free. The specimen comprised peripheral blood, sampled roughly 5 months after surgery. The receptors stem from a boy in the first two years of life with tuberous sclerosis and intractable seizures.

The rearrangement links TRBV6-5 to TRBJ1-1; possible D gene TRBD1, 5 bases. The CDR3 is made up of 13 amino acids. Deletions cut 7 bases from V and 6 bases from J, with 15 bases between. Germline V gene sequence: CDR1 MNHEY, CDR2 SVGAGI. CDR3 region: CASNKRGGSEAFF. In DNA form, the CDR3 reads TGTGCCAGCAACAAACGTGGGGGTTCTGAAGCTTTCTTT.

The CDR3 sequence: CASSGSDGTEKLFF. The CDR3 nucleotides are TGTGCCAGCAGCGGCTCGGACGGGACTGAAAAACTGTTTTTT. V gene TRBV7-8 combines with J gene TRBJ1-4; D possibly corresponds to TRBD1 (5 bases). Germline V CDR1 and CDR2: SGHVS, FQNEAQ. The V gene lost 5 bases and the J gene lost 7 bases, with 14 bases spanning the gap. The CDR3 sequence is 14 residues long.

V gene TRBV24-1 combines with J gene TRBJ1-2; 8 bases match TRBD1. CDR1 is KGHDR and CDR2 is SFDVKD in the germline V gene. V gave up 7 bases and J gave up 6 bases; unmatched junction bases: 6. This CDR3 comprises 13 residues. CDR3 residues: CATSGDRGNGYTF. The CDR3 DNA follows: TGTGCCACCAGCGGCGACAGGGGCAATGGCTACACCTTC.

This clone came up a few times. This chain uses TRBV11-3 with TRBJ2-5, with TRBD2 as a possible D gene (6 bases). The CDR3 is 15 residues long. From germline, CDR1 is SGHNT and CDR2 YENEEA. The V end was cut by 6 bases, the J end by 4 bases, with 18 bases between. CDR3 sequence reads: CASSPAGPAVETQYF. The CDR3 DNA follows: TGTGCCAGCAGTCCCGCGGGGCCGGCTGTAGAGACCCAGTACTTC.

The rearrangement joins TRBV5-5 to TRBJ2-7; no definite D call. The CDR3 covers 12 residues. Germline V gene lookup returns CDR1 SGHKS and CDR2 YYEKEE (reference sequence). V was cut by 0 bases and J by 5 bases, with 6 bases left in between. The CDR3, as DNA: TGTGCCAGCAGCTTGGGGTATAACGAGCAGTACTTC. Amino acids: CASSLGYNEQYF. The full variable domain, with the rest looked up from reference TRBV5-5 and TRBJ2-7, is DAGVTQSPTHLIKTRGQQVTLRCSPISGHKSVSWYQQVLGQGPQFIFQYYEKEERGRGNFPDRFSARQFPNYSSELNVNALLLGDSALYLCASSLGYNEQYFGPGTRLTVT.